The sequence of this T cell receptor (beta chain) was determined in a study of T cell clusters in autoimmune cytopenias. The germline V gene encodes CDR1 LGHNA and CDR2 YSLEER. The CDR3 spans 15 residues. TRB rearrangements were amplified by touch-down multiplex PCR with mixed TRB-A/B primers. Using the multiplex PCR reads, TCRdb records one entry per CDR3 protein without DNA. The sample totals under 2,500 distinct CDR3 sequences; its top ten clones hold 15%. Each sample's input was 200 to 300 ng genomic DNA, some 38,000 genome equivalents. These data were also filed under a second study, of T cell repertoires in aging, cancer and after chemotherapy. As reported in that work: In healthy donors, age-related TCR diversity loss mainly reflected lost richness.

This TCR was sampled from a human donor in good health. The sample comprised peripheral blood. The chain is built from TRBV4-3 and TRBJ2-7. The CDR3 is CASSQGVSLSYEQYF.